The rows below give T cell receptor beta chains drawn from one sample of a study of blood T cells in healthy people across ages. A single record per CDR3 protein comes from TCRdb applying MiXCR to the 5' RACE reads. The sample consists of about 1,000,000 distinct CDR3 sequences, 40% to 55% of them appearing once. Sequenced material: blood. The receptors shown here come from a woman aged 60-70 years in good health. Both conserved end residues are part of each CDR3. Each record gives: CDR3 protein, CDR3 DNA, J gene, V gene, clone size, D gene. D genes are given only for firm matches. A row's size may be missing; if present it is once, few, many or a size class.

CDR3 protein: CSVRTGLGEQYF; CDR3 DNA: TGCAGTGTTCGGACAGGGTTGGGCGAGCAGTACTTC; J gene: TRBJ2-7; V gene: TRBV20-1; clone size: -; D gene: TRBD1
CDR3 protein: CASSQSGQWVAAFF; CDR3 DNA: TGTGCCAGCAGCCAATCCGGACAGTGGGTCGCAGCTTTCTTT; J gene: TRBJ1-1; V gene: TRBV3-1; clone size: few; D gene: -
CDR3 protein: CASRPLAGEIGSGTDTQYF; CDR3 DNA: TGTGCCAGCAGACCACTAGCGGGAGAGATAGGAAGCGGAACAGATACGCAGTATTTT; J gene: TRBJ2-3; V gene: TRBV12-3/TRBV12-4; clone size: -; D gene: TRBD2
CDR3 protein: CASSPSSGGLYNEQFF; CDR3 DNA: TGTGCCAGCAGCCCCTCTAGCGGGGGACTTTACAATGAGCAGTTCTTC; J gene: TRBJ2-1; V gene: TRBV9; clone size: -; D gene: TRBD2
CDR3 protein: CSARGEGWSNTQYF; CDR3 DNA: TGCAGTGCTAGAGGTGAAGGGTGGTCAAATACGCAGTATTTT; J gene: TRBJ2-3; V gene: TRBV20-1; clone size: few; D gene: -
CDR3 protein: CASGRGAEKLFF; CDR3 DNA: TGTGCCAGCGGGCGAGGGGCTGAAAAACTGTTTTTT; J gene: TRBJ1-4; V gene: TRBV2; clone size: -; D gene: -
CDR3 protein: CASSFLPGANVLTF; CDR3 DNA: TGTGCCAGCAGTTTCCTTCCTGGGGCCAACGTCCTGACTTTC; J gene: TRBJ2-6; V gene: TRBV28; clone size: few; D gene: -
CDR3 protein: CASRTGILDLYF; CDR3 DNA: TGTGCCTCTAGGACAGGGATCCTGGACTTGTATTTT; J gene: TRBJ2-3; V gene: TRBV30; clone size: once; D gene: TRBD1
CDR3 protein: CASTIGILTSETQYF; CDR3 DNA: TGTGCCAGCACCATCGGGATTCTCACTTCGGAGACCCAGTACTTC; J gene: TRBJ2-5; V gene: TRBV12-3/TRBV12-4; clone size: few; D gene: -
CDR3 protein: CSARLSGLAGARETQYF; CDR3 DNA: TGCAGTGCTAGACTCTCAGGACTAGCGGGAGCCCGGGAGACCCAGTACTTC; J gene: TRBJ2-5; V gene: TRBV20-1; clone size: few; D gene: TRBD2
CDR3 protein: CSARDRLAGRDTQYF; CDR3 DNA: TGCAGTGCTAGAGATCGACTAGCGGGACGAGATACGCAGTATTTT; J gene: TRBJ2-3; V gene: TRBV20-1; clone size: once; D gene: TRBD2
CDR3 protein: CASSLTGVNYEQYF; CDR3 DNA: TGTGCCAGCAGCTTGACAGGGGTGAACTACGAGCAGTACTTC; J gene: TRBJ2-7; V gene: TRBV7-9; clone size: -; D gene: TRBD1
CDR3 protein: CASSSQWGSYEQYF; CDR3 DNA: TGTGCCAGCAGTTCGCAGTGGGGCTCCTACGAGCAGTACTTC; J gene: TRBJ2-7; V gene: TRBV28; clone size: -; D gene: -
CDR3 protein: CASSPGTSGSFEQFF; CDR3 DNA: TGCGCCAGCAGCCCCGGGACTAGCGGGAGTTTTGAGCAGTTCTTC; J gene: TRBJ2-1; V gene: TRBV5-1; clone size: -; D gene: TRBD2
CDR3 protein: CSVGKPSGRRNYEQYF; CDR3 DNA: TGCAGCGTCGGAAAGCCTAGCGGGAGGAGGAACTACGAGCAGTACTTC; J gene: TRBJ2-7; V gene: TRBV29-1; clone size: -; D gene: TRBD2
CDR3 protein: CASRSRGTSGGNEQFF; CDR3 DNA: TGTGCCAGCAGATCCCGAGGGACTAGCGGGGGGAATGAGCAGTTCTTC; J gene: TRBJ2-1; V gene: TRBV12-3/TRBV12-4; clone size: -; D gene: TRBD2
CDR3 protein: CASSRAAGTGGGYTF; CDR3 DNA: TGTGCCAGCAGCCGGGCCGCCGGGACAGGGGGCGGCTACACCTTC; J gene: TRBJ1-2; V gene: TRBV3-1; clone size: few; D gene: TRBD1
CDR3 protein: CASSPSGGVETYNEQFF; CDR3 DNA: TGTGCCAGCAGCCCATCCGGGGGGGTTGAAACCTACAATGAGCAGTTCTTC; J gene: TRBJ2-1; V gene: TRBV9; clone size: -; D gene: TRBD2
CDR3 protein: CASTHRDGRYEQYF; CDR3 DNA: TGTGCCAGCACCCATCGGGACGGAAGATACGAGCAGTACTTC; J gene: TRBJ2-7; V gene: TRBV6-2/TRBV6-3; clone size: -; D gene: -
CDR3 protein: CASSLWSEDQQFF; CDR3 DNA: TGTGCCAGCAGTCTCTGGTCAGAGGACCAGCAGTTCTTC; J gene: TRBJ2-1; V gene: TRBV27; clone size: few; D gene: -
CDR3 protein: CASSTGPLYEQYF; CDR3 DNA: TGTGCCAGCAGTACAGGGCCCCTCTACGAGCAGTACTTC; J gene: TRBJ2-7; V gene: TRBV28; clone size: few; D gene: -
CDR3 protein: CSAEITGTGTYEQYF; CDR3 DNA: TGCAGCGCCGAGATAACCGGGACAGGGACCTACGAGCAGTACTTC; J gene: TRBJ2-7; V gene: TRBV29-1; clone size: -; D gene: TRBD1
CDR3 protein: CACSLAGGPYEQYF; CDR3 DNA: TGTGCCTGCAGTTTAGCGGGAGGGCCATACGAGCAGTACTTC; J gene: TRBJ2-7; V gene: TRBV12-3/TRBV12-4; clone size: -; D gene: TRBD2
CDR3 protein: CASSPLAGGTYNEQFF; CDR3 DNA: TGTGCCAGCAGTCCCCTAGCGGGAGGGACCTACAATGAGCAGTTCTTC; J gene: TRBJ2-1; V gene: TRBV11-2; clone size: -; D gene: TRBD2
CDR3 protein: CSVGSTSYNEQFF; CDR3 DNA: TGCAGCGTTGGTAGTACCTCCTACAATGAGCAGTTCTTC; J gene: TRBJ2-1; V gene: TRBV29-1; clone size: -; D gene: -
CDR3 protein: CSVTPGLATQYF; CDR3 DNA: TGCAGCGTTACCCCAGGGTTGGCTACGCAGTATTTT; J gene: TRBJ2-3; V gene: TRBV29-1; clone size: many; D gene: -
CDR3 protein: CATSRGGGETQYF; CDR3 DNA: TGTGCCACCAGCAGAGGTGGTGGAGAGACCCAGTACTTC; J gene: TRBJ2-5; V gene: TRBV15; clone size: -; D gene: -
CDR3 protein: CASSVQLIYQPQHF; CDR3 DNA: TGTGCCAGCAGTGTTCAATTAATCTATCAGCCCCAGCATTTT; J gene: TRBJ1-5; V gene: TRBV2; clone size: -; D gene: -
CDR3 protein: CASSAISGMDGSPLHF; CDR3 DNA: TGTGCCAGCAGCGCTATTTCTGGGATGGACGGTTCACCCCTCCACTTT; J gene: TRBJ1-6; V gene: TRBV5-5; clone size: -; D gene: -
CDR3 protein: CATGLAGGQYNEQFF; CDR3 DNA: TGTGCCACTGGACTAGCGGGAGGCCAATACAATGAGCAGTTCTTC; J gene: TRBJ2-1; V gene: TRBV10-3; clone size: once; D gene: TRBD2
CDR3 protein: CASSRDGTRGNTQYF; CDR3 DNA: TGTGCCAGCAGCCGGGACGGGACTAGGGGAAATACGCAGTATTTT; J gene: TRBJ2-3; V gene: TRBV6-5; clone size: -; D gene: TRBD2
CDR3 protein: CASRLRGGDQPQHF; CDR3 DNA: TGTGCCAGCAGATTGAGGGGGGGCGATCAGCCCCAGCATTTT; J gene: TRBJ1-5; V gene: TRBV13; clone size: -; D gene: -
CDR3 protein: CASSDHPSYEQYF; CDR3 DNA: TGTGCCAGCAGTGATCATCCCTCCTACGAGCAGTACTTC; J gene: TRBJ2-7; V gene: TRBV6-2/TRBV6-3; clone size: -; D gene: -
CDR3 protein: CASSPSGISSYNEQFF; CDR3 DNA: TGTGCCAGCAGCCCGAGCGGGATAAGCTCCTACAATGAGCAGTTCTTC; J gene: TRBJ2-1; V gene: TRBV3-1; clone size: -; D gene: TRBD2
CDR3 protein: CASSPGYNYEQYF; CDR3 DNA: TGTGCCAGCAGCCCTGGATATAACTACGAGCAGTACTTC; J gene: TRBJ2-7; V gene: TRBV9; clone size: few; D gene: -
CDR3 protein: CASSQDLWSSDTQYF; CDR3 DNA: TGTGCCAGCAGCCAAGATCTGTGGAGTTCGGATACGCAGTATTTT; J gene: TRBJ2-3; V gene: TRBV14; clone size: -; D gene: -
CDR3 protein: CSVGFSNQPQHF; CDR3 DNA: TGCAGCGTTGGATTCAGCAATCAGCCCCAGCATTTT; J gene: TRBJ1-5; V gene: TRBV29-1; clone size: few; D gene: -
CDR3 protein: CASSLGGWETYSNQPQHF; CDR3 DNA: TGTGCCAGCAGTTTAGGAGGTTGGGAGACTTATAGCAATCAGCCCCAGCATTTT; J gene: TRBJ1-5; V gene: TRBV27; clone size: -; D gene: -
CDR3 protein: CASSHSGTGVFGAGASGANVLTF; CDR3 DNA: TGCGCCAGCAGCCACTCCGGGACAGGGGTTTTCGGAGCGGGAGCTTCTGGGGCCAACGTCCTGACTTTC; J gene: TRBJ2-6; V gene: TRBV4-1; clone size: few; D gene: TRBD1
CDR3 protein: CASSPKGQDTYEQYF; CDR3 DNA: TGTGCCAGCAGCCCGAAGGGCCAGGATACCTACGAGCAGTACTTC; J gene: TRBJ2-7; V gene: TRBV7-9; clone size: few; D gene: -